The 30 T cell receptor beta chains in this list originate from one sample, sequenced in a study of metastatic and nonmetastatic thyroid tumors. None of the patients had undergone any treatment ahead of thyroid surgery. TCRdb re-clonotyped the PCR reads through MiXCR. The table includes approximately 16,000 clones, 30% to 35% detected once. Sequencing was performed on blood. All receptors derive from a female donor with papillary thyroid cancer or a benign thyroid nodule (not recorded which). Some clones in this sample may be carry-over from other donors' samples.

This clone was counted a few times. The germline gene is not matched at one end of the junction; a read error may be the cause. The CDR3 loop is CSAMGQLNTESFF. CDR3 nucleotides: TGCAGTGCTATGGGGCAGTTGAACACTGAATCTTTCTTT. The gene calls are TRBV20-1 and TRBJ1-1; TRBD1 is a possible D gene (5 bases). The CDR3 is made up of 13 amino acids. Germline loops: CDR1 DFQATT, CDR2 SNEGSKA (reference sequence).

J is TRBJ2-2 and V is TRBV6-1; TRBD2 matches 7 bases. The CDR3 loop spans 16 amino acids. The trim removed 10 bases at V and 4 bases at J, leaving 15 bases unmatched. CDR1 and CDR2 from the germline V gene are MNHNS and SASEGT. The CDR3 spells CANSVSGWGVTGELFF. The CDR3 DNA follows: TGTGCCAACAGCGTTAGCGGGTGGGGGGTCACCGGGGAGCTGTTTTTT.

This clone has more than one count but fewer than ten. One end of the junction does not line up with germline, which may come from a read error. Other DNA variants within this sample encode the same CDR3. This sequence joins TRBV7-9 and TRBJ2-1; TRBD1 is a possible D gene (5 bases). Looked up from germline, CDR1 is SEHNR and CDR2 is FQNEAQ (reference sequence). The CDR3 extends over 12 amino acids. The CDR3 DNA sequence: TGTGCCAGCAGCCCTACAGGTGATGAGCAGTTCTTT. Translating it yields CASSPTGDEQFF. Combining the CDR3 with reference TRBV7-9 and TRBJ2-1 gives the whole variable domain DTGVSQNPRHKITKRGQNVTFRCDPISEHNRLYWYRQTLGQGPEFLTYFQNEAQLEKSRLLSDRFSAERPKGSFSTLEIQRTEQGDSAMYLCASSPTGDEQFFGPGTRLTVL.

The CDR3 is CASSYSLGDEQFF. DNA of the CDR3: TGTGCCAGCAGTTACTCGTTAGGGGATGAGCAGTTCTTC. The chain carries TRBV6-5 and TRBJ2-1; D may be TRBD1 (5 bases). This CDR3 region has 13 residues. Trimming removed 0 bases at V and 8 bases at J, with 8 bases between. Germline lookup yields CDR1 MNHEY and CDR2 SVGAGI.

In its sample, this clone ranks as medium-sized. The rearrangement joins TRBV12-3 or TRBV12-4 to TRBJ2-7; 8 bases match TRBD1. The V segment lost 5 bases and the J segment 2 bases; nucleotides outside the gene matches: 5. The CDR3 runs 14 residues. For the CDR3, the DNA is TGTGCCAGCAGTATAACAGGGGGACCCTACGAGCAGTACTTC. This gives the protein CASSITGGPYEQYF.

This clone was counted ten times or more. The junction does not match germline at one end; this may be a read error. Additional DNA sequences in this sample encode the identical CDR3. The V and J genes are TRBV9 and TRBJ1-2; maybe TRBD1 (5 bases). This CDR3 has 15 residues. Germline values: CDR1 SGDLS, CDR2 YYNGEE. CDR3 DNA sequence: TGTGCCAGCAGCGTAGCCGAGGGGACCTACTACGGCTACACCTTC. As protein: CASSVAEGTYYGYTF.

With regard to this clone: One end of the junction is discordant with germline, which a read error may explain. J is TRBJ2-1 and V is TRBV30; TRBD2 agrees at 7 bases. Germline-derived CDR1 and CDR2 are GTSNPN and SVGIG (reference sequence). CDR3 length equals 13 residues. The CDR3 loop reads CAGRARSYNEQFF. In DNA, the CDR3 is TGTGCCGGGAGGGCCAGGTCTTACAATGAGCAGTTCTTC.

The CDR3 nucleotides are TGTGCCAGCAGCCCGCCGGGACTAGCGGGCACCGGGGAGCTGTTTTTT. Encoded protein: CASSPPGLAGTGELFF. The chain uses TRBV11-2 and TRBJ2-2; 12 bases line up with TRBD2. CDR3 size: 16 residues. Germline V lookup: CDR1 SGHAT, CDR2 FQNNGV. J was trimmed by 4 bases and V by 5 bases; bases with no gene match: 5.

This clone was seen ten or more times. A much larger clonotype is one base distant, so this may be a read error. V is TRBV5-6 and J is TRBJ1-2; D call uncertain. The CDR3 loop spans 12 amino acids. V lost 4 bases and J 6 bases, leaving 10 bases between the germline ends. CDR1 and CDR2 from the germline V gene are SGHDT and YYEEEE. The CDR3 DNA is TGTGCCAGCAGCGATACAGTGGATGGCTACACCTTC. Protein product: CASSDTVDGYTF.

The V and J genes are TRBV7-3 and TRBJ2-7, with D maybe TRBD2 (5 bases). Germline V gives CDR1 SGHTA, CDR2 FQGTGA. The CDR3 totals 17 residues. V was clipped by 5 bases and J by 3 bases, with 23 bases between them. CDR3 DNA: TGTGCCAGCAGCCTCCTTATACTAGATCCAAGTCTCTACGAGCAGTACTTC. Its translation is CASSLLILDPSLYEQYF.

This clone occurred a few times. V usage is TRBV6-1 and J usage is TRBJ2-7; TRBD2 matches at 13 bases. Germline CDR1 reads MNHNS; CDR2 reads SASEGT. Trimming at V came to 5 bases and at J to 2 bases, leaving 9 bases not matched to a gene. The CDR3 spans 17 residues. DNA of the CDR3: TGTGCCAGCAGTCACTGTATACTAGCGGGGGGGACCTACGAGCAGTACTTC. Translated: CASSHCILAGGTYEQYF.

This clone ranks as medium-sized. The chain employs TRBV27 and TRBJ1-6; D remains unclear. CDR3 length: 15 amino acids. V was cut by 3 bases and J by 5 bases, with 11 bases left in between. Germline CDR1 MNHEY, CDR2 SMNVEV (reference sequence). The CDR3 loop reads CASSFIVGNNSPLHF. CDR3 in DNA: TGTGCCAGCAGTTTCATAGTCGGGAATAATTCACCCCTCCACTTT.

In its sample, this clone was seen a few times. The J gene is TRBJ2-4, the V gene TRBV12-3 or TRBV12-4; no reliable D call. The V end lost 5 bases, the J end lost 0 bases, and 8 bases lay between the germline ends. The CDR3 totals 14 residues. CDR3 sequence reads: CASSNNLAKNIQYF. CDR3 coding DNA: TGTGCCAGCAGTAACAATTTAGCCAAAAACATTCAGTACTTC.

The genes are TRBV21-1 and TRBJ2-6; whether TRBD2, the table's D call, matches the DNA was not checked. TRBV21-1 is designated a pseudogene. The CDR3 contains 19 residues. Written as DNA, the CDR3 is TGTGCCAGCAGCTTGACGTACGCCGGACTAGCTTCTGGGGCCAACGTCCTGACTTTC. As protein: CASSLTYAGLASGANVLTF.

This clone was recorded at least ten times. The V gene is TRBV5-5, the J gene TRBJ2-7, with D perhaps matching TRBD1 (6 bases). The CDR3 spans 15 residues. The V end lost 4 bases, the J end lost 0 bases, and 14 bases lay between the germline ends. Germline V gene sequence: CDR1 SGHKS, CDR2 YYEKEE (reference sequence). The CDR3 is CASSKYWTDSYEQYF. DNA for the CDR3: TGTGCCAGCAGCAAGTATTGGACAGACTCCTACGAGCAGTACTTC.

This clone came up many times. The CDR3: CASSQDQGTEAFF. The DNA of the CDR3 is TGTGCCAGCAGCCAAGATCAGGGGACTGAAGCTTTCTTT. V usage is TRBV4-2 and J usage is TRBJ1-1, with D tentatively TRBD1 (6 bases). The CDR3 has 13 amino acids. CDR1 LGHNA and CDR2 YNFKEQ come from the germline V gene. Trimming removed 0 bases at V and 5 bases at J, with 7 bases between.

This clone was found many times. The chain carries TRBV6-1 and TRBJ2-4, with 9 positions matching TRBD1. The germline V gene has CDR1 MNHNS and CDR2 SASEGT. The CDR3 is made up of 20 amino acids. Trimming cost V 2 bases and J 0 bases; bases outside gene matches: 14. The CDR3 DNA follows: TGTGCCAGCAGTGAAAGGGGGACAGGGACCACCTCGAAAGCCAAAAACATTCAGTACTTC. Protein product: CASSERGTGTTSKAKNIQYF.

At least ten counts were recorded for this clone. The chain has TRBV6-5 and TRBJ2-5; 11 bases align to TRBD2. The CDR3 loop spans 18 amino acids. The J segment lost 0 bases and the V segment lost 0 bases, leaving 6 bases of the junction unmatched. Germline CDR1 reads MNHEY; CDR2 reads SVGAGI. The CDR3 protein is CASSYSGLAVKYQETQYF. The CDR3 DNA reads TGTGCCAGCAGTTACTCGGGACTAGCGGTTAAGTACCAAGAGACCCAGTACTTC.

This chain uses TRBV9 with TRBJ1-3, with a tentative D call TRBD1 (6 bases). The CDR3 loop spans 17 amino acids. Trimming left V 1 base short and J 4 bases short, with 18 bases between. Per germline, CDR1 SGDLS and CDR2 YYNGEE. In DNA, the CDR3 is TGTGCCAGCAGCGTAAGACCCAAACAGGGCAGCGGAAACACCATATATTTT. It specifies CASSVRPKQGSGNTIYF.

This clone was counted between two and nine times. The rearrangement joins TRBV12-3 or TRBV12-4 to TRBJ1-1; no clear D. The ends were cut back, 7 bases at V and 11 bases at J, with 17 bases in the middle. CDR3 length: 12 residues. CDR3 DNA: TGTGCCAGCATTTTGATTTCCGCGTACGCTTTCTTT. It yields the protein CASILISAYAFF.

Turning to this clone: The germline gene is not matched at one end of the junction; a read error may be the cause. This chain connects TRBV6-6 to TRBJ2-5; perhaps D is TRBD1 or TRBD2 (5 bases each). CDR3 size: 17 residues. The V gene's germline CDR1 is MNHNY and CDR2 SVGAGI (reference sequence). This CDR3 is CAGSSARGKVRQETQYF. DNA for the CDR3: TGTGCCGGCAGTTCCGCGAGGGGAAAAGTCCGGCAAGAGACCCAGTACTTC.

This clone is categorized as medium-sized (0.01 to 0.1%). The J gene is TRBJ1-2, the V gene TRBV10-3; 9 positions agree with TRBD1. The junction had 8 bases not matched to a gene; V was cut back by 6 bases and J by 6 bases. The CDR3 covers 14 residues. The germline V gene has CDR1 ENHRY and CDR2 SYGVKD. CDR3 bases: TGTGCCATCAGACCTACAGGGGGCCTCGATGGCTACACCTTC. It codes for CAIRPTGGLDGYTF.

This clone was counted at least ten times. The chain carries TRBV11-2 and TRBJ2-5, with 7 bases matching TRBD1. The CDR3 has 13 amino acids. V shed 5 bases and J 5 bases; nucleotides not matched to a gene: 5. The germline V gene encodes CDR1 SGHAT and CDR2 FQNNGV. In nucleotides, the CDR3 is TGTGCCAGCAGCGACAGGGTGCGCGAGACCCAGTACTTC. Translating gives CASSDRVRETQYF.

This clone is judged medium-sized. The chain has TRBV18 and TRBJ2-1, with D uncertain. The germline CDR1 and CDR2 sequences are KGHSH and LQKENI. The CDR3 covers 14 residues. Trimming stripped 3 bases from V and 8 bases from J, with 14 bases between. The CDR3 is CASSPVGESHEQFF. In DNA form, the CDR3 reads TGTGCCAGCTCACCGGTGGGCGAGTCCCATGAGCAGTTCTTC.

J is TRBJ1-2 and V is TRBV20-1; a possible D gene is TRBD1 (5 bases). Trimming pared 0 bases from V and 8 bases from J, leaving 13 bases between. This CDR3 comprises 13 residues. The germline gives CDR1 DFQATT, CDR2 SNEGSKA (reference sequence). The CDR3 coding sequence is TGCAGTGCTAGAGAGCAGGGAGATGGAGGCTACACCTTC. Its translation: CSAREQGDGGYTF.

V is TRBV19 and J is TRBJ1-5; TRBD1 might be the D (5 bases). V was pared by 11 bases and J by 1 base, with 24 bases between. There are 17 residues in the CDR3. Germline loops: CDR1 LNHDA, CDR2 SQIVND (reference sequence). The CDR3: CAYPGGGKGRSNQPQHF. CDR3 DNA: TGTGCCTATCCAGGTGGGGGGAAGGGAAGGAGCAATCAGCCCCAGCATTTT.

The chain employs TRBV5-1 and TRBJ2-1, with D possibly matching TRBD2 (6 bases). The CDR3 totals 15 residues. V lost 5 bases and J lost 6, with 18 bases in between. The V gene's germline CDR1 is SGHRS and CDR2 YFSETQ. CDR3 DNA sequence: TGCGCCAGCAGGATCGGACCCGCGGGGATCAATGAGCAGTTCTTC. Its translation: CASRIGPAGINEQFF.

By sample fraction, this clone is medium-sized. The gene calls are TRBV6-4 and TRBJ1-2, with unresolved D. From germline, CDR1 is MRHNA and CDR2 SNTAGT. The length of the CDR3 is 14 residues. The V and J ends lost 0 bases and 4 bases respectively, with 9 bases between them. CDR3 amino acids: CASSDSPETYGYTF. In nucleotides, the CDR3 is TGTGCCAGCAGTGACTCGCCGGAGACCTATGGCTACACCTTC.

By its share, this clone is medium-sized. The J gene is TRBJ1-2, the V gene TRBV10-1; D gene unclear. Germline lookup yields CDR1 WNHNN and CDR2 SYGVQD (reference sequence). The CDR3 extends over 18 amino acids. V shed 6 bases and J shed 3 bases, with 26 bases lying between them. CDR3 loop: CASRGAGSGVRVYYGYTF. The CDR3 region has the DNA TGCGCCAGCAGAGGAGCGGGATCCGGGGTTAGGGTGTACTATGGCTACACCTTC.

The rearrangement joins TRBV5-5 to TRBJ2-7; 9 nucleotides align to TRBD1. Unmatched junction bases numbered 14, after V lost 6 bases and J lost 7 bases. The CDR3 totals 15 residues. CDR1 and CDR2 from the germline V gene are SGHKS and YYEKEE (reference sequence). This CDR3 is CASISGQGVSGEQYF. The CDR3 coding sequence is TGTGCCAGCATTTCGGGACAGGGTGTTTCAGGTGAGCAGTACTTC.